This TCR beta chain was captured by sequencing in a study of cytotoxic CD8 clonotypes in ibrutinib-treated CLL. The wider study: Responses: some 24 partial, 2 complete; after median around 70 months, around 15 stayed remitted, about twelve progressed. Per sample, productive templates averaged approximately 260,000 and productive rearrangements averaged around 100,000. Broader study findings: Once treatment began, public clonotypes, which were uncommon, contracted or stayed stable.

Trimming took 4 bases from V and 1 from J; bases not matched to a gene: 8. The CDR3 is 16 amino acids. Germline lookup yields CDR1 WSHSY and CDR2 SAAADI. Sequencing was performed with immunoSEQ multiplex PCR; in TCRdb, only in-frame clones are kept and a portion is missing. The data show about 35,000 clones, about two thirds seen once. Comments on this clone: Antigen unknown.

The chain combines TRBV10-2 with TRBJ2-3; 7 bases are a match to TRBD1. The sequences come from PBMCs, collected at disease progression, from a patient treated with ibrutinib. The sequence was collected from a human donor with chronic lymphocytic leukemia. CDR3 in DNA: TGCGCCAGCAGTGCTCCGACAGGGTCGGGCACAGATACGCAGTATTTT. Residues: CASSAPTGSGTDTQYF.